This record concerns one T cell receptor beta chain sequence. Its antigen is still unknown. The record originates from a study of cytomegalovirus exposure and HLA in healthy donors. Overall study results and limits: Rare TCR sequences dominated, though some public TCRs recurred in many donors. According to the study, 180 or so TCR beta chains were cytomegalovirus-associated.

Among the 120 subjects of the validation cohort, separate from the approximately 700-subject first cohort, were the donors. Using immunoSEQ multiplex PCR, the repertoire was profiled, and TCRdb retains in-frame clones only, with some absent. The data contain about 170,000 clones, approximately 86% of them singletons. Germline values: CDR1 MNHEY, CDR2 SMNVEV (reference sequence). V dropped 6 bases and J dropped 1 base, with 10 bases sitting between them. This CDR3 is 13 amino acids long. This clonotype was obtained from a woman between 18 and 29 years old in good health and CMV-seronegative. The sample comprised PBMCs. V and J are TRBV27 and TRBJ2-7; a weak D match, TRBD1 (6 bases). CDR3 DNA: TGTGCCAGCAGAAGAGGACAGTCCTACGAGCAGTACTTC. As protein: CASRRGQSYEQYF.